A single sample gave rise to the 28 T cell receptor beta chains below, sequenced in a study of blood T cell repertoires in COVID-19. The method was immunoSEQ multiplex PCR; TCRdb's version includes in-frame clones alone and lacks a portion of them. The profile covers approximately 220,000 clones, with 88% appearing a single time and about 2.4% taken by the ten largest. Sequencing used PBMCs or T cells enriched from blood (not recorded which). The receptors were sampled from a woman aged 25 to 39 who had recovered from COVID-19.

The genes are TRBV10-3 and TRBJ2-3; D may be TRBD2 (6 bases). Trimming removed 3 bases from V and 1 base from J, with 8 bases in between. Germline values: CDR1 ENHRY, CDR2 SYGVKD. The CDR3 covers 14 residues. The CDR3 bases are TGTGCCATCAGTGATAGCGGCCGCACAGATACGCAGTATTTT. Translating it yields CAISDSGRTDTQYF.

Here the CDR3 reads CASSFGPGSETQYF. The CDR3 nucleotides are TGCGCCAGCAGCTTTGGGCCGGGGTCTGAGACCCAGTACTTC. The chain carries TRBV5-1 and TRBJ2-5, with D perhaps matching TRBD2 (5 bases). The V gene lost 2 bases and the J gene lost 5 bases, with 13 bases spanning the gap. The CDR3 spans 14 residues. Germline V gene data show CDR1 as SGHRS and CDR2 as YFSETQ.

V and J are TRBV5-4 and TRBJ1-1; D call uncertain. Germline values: CDR1 SGHNT, CDR2 YYREEE (reference sequence). The CDR3 contains 14 residues. Trimming pared 1 base from V and 6 bases from J, leaving 13 bases between. Written as DNA, the CDR3 is TGTGCCAGCAGCTTGTGGTTAACGTCGGCTGAAGCTTTCTTT. This gives the protein CASSLWLTSAEAFF.

This clone is a singleton in its sample. The V and J genes are TRBV10-2 and TRBJ1-1; no reliable D call. The germline V and J ends were trimmed by 3 bases and 3 bases, with 14 bases remaining between them. Germline CDR1 reads WSHSY; CDR2 reads SAAADI. This CDR3 has 15 amino acids. CDR3: CASSDTSQVHTEAFF. The CDR3 DNA sequence: TGCGCCAGCAGTGACACGTCCCAGGTCCACACTGAAGCTTTCTTT.

The V gene is TRBV7-9, the J gene TRBJ1-3, with a weak D call TRBD1 (6 bases). Trimming pared 2 bases from V and 1 base from J, leaving 18 bases between. CDR1 SEHNR and CDR2 FQNEAQ come from the germline V gene (reference sequence). The CDR3 length is 18 residues. This CDR3 is CASSLPYTDRNSGNTIYF. The CDR3 DNA reads TGTGCCAGCAGCTTACCCTACACGGACAGAAATTCTGGAAACACCATATATTTT. Using reference TRBV7-9 and TRBJ1-3 for the parts outside the CDR3, the full variable domain is DTGVSQNPRHKITKRGQNVTFRCDPISEHNRLYWYRQTLGQGPEFLTYFQNEAQLEKSRLLSDRFSAERPKGSFSTLEIQRTEQGDSAMYLCASSLPYTDRNSGNTIYFGEGSWLTVV.

The rearrangement uses TRBV29-1 and TRBJ1-1, with D possibly being TRBD1 (6 bases). There are 11 residues in the CDR3. Per germline, CDR1 SQVTM and CDR2 ANQGSEA. The V end was cut by 4 bases, the J end by 8 bases, with 11 bases between. The CDR3 reads CSVARGGEAFF. The CDR3 region has the DNA TGCAGCGTTGCCAGGGGAGGGGAAGCTTTCTTT.

V and J are TRBV19 and TRBJ2-7; D is possibly TRBD2 (5 bases). V lost 10 bases, J lost 5 bases, and 18 bases lay in between. This CDR3 has 13 residues. CDR1 is LNHDA, CDR2 SQIVND, per germline (reference sequence). CDR3: CATLRDETHEQYF. The CDR3 nucleotides read TGTGCCACCCTACGGGATGAAACCCACGAGCAGTACTTC.

CDR3 sequence (DNA): TGTGCCAGCAGTGCAGGAGGGAACTATGGCTACACCTTC. It yields the protein CASSAGGNYGYTF. The rearrangement uses TRBV2 and TRBJ1-2, with D hard to call. The CDR3 is made up of 13 amino acids. V lost 4 bases and J 2 bases, leaving 8 bases between the germline ends. Germline V gives CDR1 SNHLY, CDR2 FYNNEI.

This sequence joins TRBV6-5 and TRBJ1-1; possibly TRBD1 for D (5 bases). Between the trimmed V and J ends, which lost 7 bases and 2 bases, there was a span of 11 bases. This CDR3 is built from 13 residues. CDR1 and CDR2 from the germline V gene are MNHEY and SVGAGI. CDR3 nucleotides: TGTGCCAGCAACCCGGGACTTAACACTGAAGCTTTCTTT. This codes for CASNPGLNTEAFF.

The chain uses TRBV5-1 and TRBJ1-2; D not certain. This CDR3 comprises 16 residues. Germline loops: CDR1 SGHRS, CDR2 YFSETQ. V was clipped by 0 bases and J by 0 bases, with 12 bases between them. Here the CDR3 reads CASSLGHGEANYGYTF. The DNA of the CDR3 is TGCGCCAGCAGCTTGGGGCATGGGGAGGCTAACTATGGCTACACCTTC.

The J gene is TRBJ1-2, the V gene TRBV3-1 (or the pseudogene TRBV3-2), with D perhaps TRBD1 (5 bases). This CDR3 has 13 amino acids. Germline-derived CDR1 and CDR2 are LGHDT and YNNKEL (reference sequence). Trimming removed 1 base from V and 8 bases from J, with 11 bases in between. The DNA of the CDR3 is TGTGCCAGCAGCCAAGTGGGGGGTCAAGGCTACACCTTC. Protein: CASSQVGGQGYTF.

The table lists this clone with a count of one. The chain combines TRBV18 with TRBJ1-4, with 7 bases aligning to TRBD1. J lost 1 base, V lost 4 bases, and 6 bases had no gene match. Germline loops: CDR1 KGHSH, CDR2 LQKENI. The CDR3 loop spans 16 amino acids. The CDR3: CASSQRGPETNEKLFF. CDR3 DNA sequence: TGTGCCAGCTCACAAAGGGGGCCGGAAACTAATGAAAAACTGTTTTTT.

This chain links TRBV7-9 with TRBJ1-2; 7 nucleotides line up with TRBD1. Germline V lookup: CDR1 SEHNR, CDR2 FQNEAQ (reference sequence). Trimming at V came to 3 bases and at J to 2 bases, leaving 6 bases not matched to a gene. The CDR3 has 15 residues. Written as DNA, the CDR3 is TGTGCCAGCAGCTTCGGACAGGTCCAAAACTATGGCTACACCTTC. Encoded protein: CASSFGQVQNYGYTF.

The chain links TRBV6-2 or TRBV6-3 to TRBJ2-3, with D uncertain. Trimming removed 0 bases at V and 1 base at J, with 8 bases between. Germline CDR1 MNHEY, CDR2 SVGEGT. This CDR3 spans 15 amino acids. Written as DNA, the CDR3 is TGTGCCAGCAGTTACTCGAAAATAGGCACAGATACGCAGTATTTT. This gives the protein CASSYSKIGTDTQYF.

The rearrangement uses TRBV11-2 and TRBJ2-7, with D possibly matching TRBD2 (5 bases). Germline loops: CDR1 SGHAT, CDR2 FQNNGV. The CDR3 runs 13 residues. V lost 3 bases, J lost 3 bases, and 9 bases lay in between. CDR3 loop: CASSFGLIYEQYF. The CDR3 nucleotides are TGTGCCAGCAGCTTTGGACTGATCTACGAGCAGTACTTC.

This chain connects TRBV15 to TRBJ1-6; D is unresolved. Trimming took 1 base from V and 9 from J, leaving 13 bases between them. The CDR3 covers 15 residues. CDR1 is LNHNV, CDR2 YYDKDF, per germline (reference sequence). In nucleotides, the CDR3 is TGTGCCACCAGCAGAGGAGAGGTCGGCCTTTCACCCCTCCACTTT. This gives the protein CATSRGEVGLSPLHF. Supplemented by reference TRBV15 and TRBJ1-6, the full variable domain reads DAMVIQNPRYQVTQFGKPVTLSCSQTLNHNVMYWYQQKSSQAPKLLFHYYDKDFNNEADTPDNFQSRRPNTSFCFLDIRSPGLGDTAMYLCATSRGEVGLSPLHFGNGTRLTVT.

This chain joins TRBV25-1 and TRBJ2-3; 11 positions match TRBD2. V lost 1 base, J lost 9 bases, and 12 bases stayed unmatched. The CDR3 covers 17 residues. Per the germline V gene, CDR1 is MGHDK and CDR2 is SYGVNS. Here the CDR3 reads CASSEFLGTSGRETQYF. CDR3 in DNA: TGTGCCAGCAGTGAATTCTTAGGGACTAGCGGCCGTGAGACGCAGTATTTT.

This clone was counted a single time. The chain joins TRBV7-3 to TRBJ2-1; D may be TRBD1 (6 bases). The CDR3 is made up of 15 amino acids. The V end was cut by 3 bases, the J end by 5 bases, with 14 bases between. Germline loops: CDR1 SGHTA, CDR2 FQGTGA. The CDR3 here is CASSFIGGRHNEQFF. The CDR3 DNA is TGTGCCAGCAGCTTCATAGGGGGAAGACACAATGAGCAGTTCTTC. Full variable domain (rest looked up from reference TRBV7-3 and TRBJ2-1): GAGVSQTPSNKVTEKGKYVELRCDPISGHTALYWYRQSLGQGPEFLIYFQGTGAADDSGLPNDRFFAVRPEGSVSTLKIQRTERGDSAVYLCASSFIGGRHNEQFFGPGTRLTVL.

The CDR3 DNA reads TGTGCCAGCAAGGGGCAAGGGGACTCCGAAAAACTGTTTTTT. This gives the protein CASKGQGDSEKLFF. The rearrangement links TRBV28 to TRBJ1-4, with D possibly being TRBD1 (5 bases). Trimming took off 7 bases at V and 8 bases at J, with 17 bases between the two ends. This CDR3 region has 14 residues. The germline CDR1 and CDR2 sequences are MDHEN and SYDVKM.

The chain joins TRBV15 to TRBJ1-4, with TRBD1 matching over 9 bases. The germline CDR1 and CDR2 sequences are LNHNV and YYDKDF (reference sequence). The CDR3 loop spans 13 amino acids. V shed 9 bases, J shed 8 bases, and the junction held 7 bases outside the gene matches. The CDR3 DNA reads as TGTGCCACAAACAGGGGGCTTGGAGAAAAACTGTTTTTT. The encoded protein is CATNRGLGEKLFF. Filled out from reference TRBV15 and TRBJ1-4, the complete variable domain reads DAMVIQNPRYQVTQFGKPVTLSCSQTLNHNVMYWYQQKSSQAPKLLFHYYDKDFNNEADTPDNFQSRRPNTSFCFLDIRSPGLGDTAMYLCATNRGLGEKLFFGSGTQLSVL.

This rearrangement joins TRBV18 to TRBJ1-4, with 10 positions matching TRBD1. Trimming removed 3 bases from V and 5 bases from J; junction bases left unmatched: 3. The germline V gene has CDR1 KGHSH and CDR2 LQKENI. CDR3 length: 15 residues. Written as DNA, the CDR3 is TGTGCCAGCTCACCTGGGACAGGGGAAAATGAAAAACTGTTTTTT. This codes for CASSPGTGENEKLFF.

This rearrangement joins TRBV14 to TRBJ1-2, with 8 positions matching TRBD1. The V segment lost 2 bases and the J segment 4 bases; nucleotides outside the gene matches: 6. The germline CDR1 and CDR2 sequences are SGHDN and FVKESK. The CDR3 is 15 residues long. The CDR3 coding sequence is TGTGCCAGCAGCCAACAGACAGGGGTTACCTATGGCTACACCTTC. It encodes CASSQQTGVTYGYTF.

This rearrangement joins TRBV27 to TRBJ1-6; D is possibly TRBD1 (6 bases). The CDR3 sequence is 15 residues long. The germline V gene has CDR1 MNHEY and CDR2 SMNVEV (reference sequence). Trimming took 6 bases from V and 5 from J, leaving 14 bases between them. In DNA form, the CDR3 reads TGTGCCAGCAGCTCCCGACAGGAACATAATTCACCCCTCCACTTT. Protein: CASSSRQEHNSPLHF.

This chain links TRBV24-1 with TRBJ1-2; maybe TRBD1 (6 bases). V lost 5 bases and J lost 7, with 13 bases in between. CDR1 is KGHDR and CDR2 is SFDVKD in the germline V gene. The CDR3 length is 13 residues. DNA for the CDR3: TGTGCCACCAGTGCCGGACAGTTCGGTGGCTACACCTTC. This encodes CATSAGQFGGYTF.

This sequence joins TRBV2 and TRBJ2-1; D possibly corresponds to TRBD1 (6 bases). V lost 5 bases and J 8 bases, leaving 13 bases between the germline ends. Looked up from germline, CDR1 is SNHLY and CDR2 is FYNNEI. The CDR3 is 13 amino acids. In DNA, the CDR3 is TGTGCCAGCAGTAATTACCAGGGGTATGAGCAGTTCTTC. Its protein product is CASSNYQGYEQFF.

The V gene is TRBV3-1 (or the pseudogene TRBV3-2), the J gene TRBJ1-3; D is ambiguous. V was trimmed by 5 bases and J by 0 bases, leaving 17 bases between them. The CDR3 sequence is 17 residues long. Germline V gene lookup returns CDR1 LGHDT and CDR2 YNNKEL (reference sequence). CDR3 sequence (DNA): TGTGCCAGCAGCACCAGACCCGACTATTGCTCTGGAAACACCATATATTTT. Translation gives CASSTRPDYCSGNTIYF.

The gene calls are TRBV5-6 and TRBJ1-4, with D perhaps matching TRBD1 (6 bases). Germline CDR1 SGHDT, CDR2 YYEEEE. V was cut by 2 bases and J by 4 bases, with 15 bases left in between. The CDR3 is made up of 16 amino acids. The CDR3 protein is CASSFYYRDNNEKLFF. The CDR3 DNA follows: TGTGCCAGCAGCTTTTACTACAGGGACAATAATGAAAAACTGTTTTTT. Complete variable domain (other parts from reference TRBV5-6 and TRBJ1-4): DAGVTQSPTHLIKTRGQQVTLRCSPKSGHDTVSWYQQALGQGPQFIFQYYEEEERQRGNFPDRFSGHQFPNYSSELNVNALLLGDSALYLCASSFYYRDNNEKLFFGSGTQLSVL.

V is TRBV18 and J is TRBJ1-1; 7 positions match TRBD1. The CDR3 is 14 residues long. Germline values: CDR1 KGHSH, CDR2 LQKENI. The V segment lost 6 bases and the J segment 7 bases; nucleotides outside the gene matches: 11. The CDR3 DNA is TGTGCCAGCTCCCAGGGACAGAGGGCAGATGAAGCTTTCTTT. The encoded protein is CASSQGQRADEAFF.